This T cell receptor (beta chain) was captured by sequencing in a study of early T cells in non-severe SARS-CoV-2 infection. TCRdb re-derived calls from the 5' RACE reads in MiXCR, one entry per CDR3 protein. The sample holds tens of thousands of distinct CDR3 sequences, roughly 12% seen once. V trimming: 0 bases; J trimming: 2 bases; junction bases outside the gene matches: 5. Germline V gene sequence: CDR1 MNHEY, CDR2 SVGEGT. The CDR3 is 18 amino acids. V usage is TRBV6-2 or TRBV6-3 and J usage is TRBJ2-3; 13 nucleotides agree with TRBD2. The specimen was whole blood, collected at baseline. The TCR sequence derives from an adult who was a healthcare worker with PCR-confirmed SARS-CoV-2 infection or an uninfected control (not recorded which). The CDR3 nucleotides are TGTGCCAGCAGTTACTCCGGGACTAGCGGGGCTTACACAGATACGCAGTATTTT. Translation: CASSYSGTSGAYTDTQYF.